This T cell receptor beta chain was captured in a study of PD-1 blockade in mismatch repair-deficient tumors listed by TCRdb under 2017. Regarding the research as a whole: Between late 2013 and 2016, the trial enrolled 80 to 95 consecutive patients with approximately 13 types of mismatch repair-deficient cancer, all of whom had received prior treatment and were progressing. Deep sequencing of TCR CDR3 regions was used to track tumor-associated T cell clones in peripheral blood of patients responding to PD-1 blockade. Summary of the overall study and its limitations: Clones residing in the tumor, which were often undetectable in blood before treatment, expanded quickly after pembrolizumab and then contracted, generally before radiologic responses.

Per the germline V gene, SGDLS is the CDR1 and YYNGEE is the CDR2. The CDR3 starts with the cysteine, ends with the phenylalanine, and has 13 residues. Of the read, only the CDR3 DNA is kept; its 39 bases are in frame from base 1. V was cut back by 0 bases and J by 5 bases, leaving a gap of 7 bases between them. As regards this clone: No antigen is known for it. The input lacks base qualities; no much larger clone sits a single base away.

The receptor library was made with the immunoSEQ multiplex PCR assay. The table comes from immuneACCESS by way of TCRdb, which keeps in-frame sequences with V and J called. Part of the clones is missing from these tables; in studies checked, under half for an unresolved V gene and the rest for unknown reasons. The sample table contains about 79,000 clones; only one count was recorded for approximately 80% of them. Jointly, the top ten make up less than 6% of the sample. Mismatch repair deficiency in every enrolled patient was established by polymerase chain reaction or immunohistochemistry. TCR sequencing was carried out for a few patients who responded to pembrolizumab therapy. In the phase II trial, pembrolizumab PD-1 blockade was tested prospectively in advanced mismatch repair-deficient cancers, no matter which tissue of origin the cancers came from. Serial peripheral blood T cell samples were collected before and at multiple times after starting PD-1 blockade. Blood sampling times were expressed in weeks after the first pembrolizumab dose.

Sequences were derived from peripheral blood, sampled 44 weeks after starting pembrolizumab. This clonotype originated in an adult with mismatch repair-deficient cancer. The V and J segments used are TRBV9 and TRBJ2-3, with the identity of the D gene unclear. The DNA reads as follows: TGTGCCAGCAGCGTAGCAGTGAAAGATACGCAGTATTTT. This gives the protein CASSVAVKDTQYF.